These T cell receptor beta chains were read from a single sample in a study of blood T cell repertoires in COVID-19. The table came from immunoSEQ multiplex PCR; TCRdb's copy has only in-frame clones and leaves some out. The sample includes about 160,000 clones, around 80% of them seen just once. Source material: PBMCs or T cells enriched from blood (not recorded which). The receptors originated from a man aged 45-65 years who had recovered from COVID-19. Each CDR3 is given with its conserved first and last residue. Clone sizes are given selectively: once, few, many, or a class where the clone is expanded.

size,V,length,J,CDR3
once,TRBV7-3,14,TRBJ2-3,CASSLNSGTDTQYF
.,TRBV6-5,15,TRBJ1-4,CASSYSKGWIEKLFF
.,TRBV6-2/TRBV6-3,17,TRBJ1-5,CASSSRTGAYSNQPQHF
.,TRBV5-1,14,TRBJ2-1,CASSFWTGGNEQFF
.,TRBV14,14,TRBJ2-7,CASSQFVLAGKQYF
.,TRBV7-9,9,TRBJ2-1,CAFDNEQFF
.,TRBV7-2,13,TRBJ2-7,CASSSGHRYEQYF
few,TRBV20-1,11,TRBJ2-1,CSAREGARGFF
once,TRBV4-3,15,TRBJ2-5,CASSQDLAGPETQYF
.,TRBV5-4,16,TRBJ2-2,CASSRDRKSNTGELFF
.,TRBV5-6,16,TRBJ1-2,CASSKTGAILFYGYTF
.,TRBV6-5,13,TRBJ1-1,CASSRKIRTEAFF
.,TRBV2,12,TRBJ2-3,CASNRASDTQYF
.,TRBV9,15,TRBJ2-1,CASSVTVTEYNEQFF
.,TRBV5-5,16,TRBJ2-7,CASSWGTSGGSYEQYF
few,TRBV9,17,TRBJ1-1,CASSAPNRGRVNTEAFF
.,TRBV3-1/TRBV3-2,15,TRBJ2-7,CASSQGTGRMGEQYF
.,TRBV30,14,TRBJ2-5,CAWQVPGYQETQYF
.,TRBV6-6,12,TRBJ2-5,CASNGIQETQYF
.,TRBV10-3,12,TRBJ1-5,CAISEYPRPQHF
.,TRBV18,15,TRBJ1-6,CASSPGTGGNSPLHF
.,TRBV6-5,15,TRBJ1-4,CASRKTGVSNEKLFF
.,TRBV13,14,TRBJ2-5,CASSLEQGQETQYF
once,TRBV21-1,13,TRBJ1-6,CASSTRDNSPLHF
.,TRBV3-1/TRBV3-2,16,TRBJ1-6,CASSQAGTGNNSPLHF
few,TRBV11-2,14,TRBJ1-1,CASTSSAGFTEAFF
.,TRBV5-1,16,TRBJ2-3,CASSFLAGGPTDTQYF
.,TRBV27,14,TRBJ1-2,CASSQTGGNYGYTF
.,TRBV19,13,TRBJ2-3,CASRPRGTDTQYF
once,TRBV4-2,17,TRBJ2-5,CASSREGTSGAGETQYF
.,TRBV29-1,12,TRBJ1-1,CSVDGGTTEAFF
.,TRBV4-2,16,TRBJ1-1,CASSHRDRGPNTEAFF
.,TRBV5-1,14,TRBJ1-4,CASSLGGRDEKLFF
.,TRBV2,15,TRBJ1-2,CASSGGGQDYYGYTF
once,TRBV18,13,TRBJ2-2,CASSLQNTGELFF
.,TRBV21-1,16,TRBJ1-4,CASSTVPGTGLEKLFF
.,TRBV15,15,TRBJ2-7,CATSGGLAGFYEQYF
.,TRBV7-9,15,TRBJ1-5,CASRPRGGAGQPQHF
few,TRBV5-6,16,TRBJ2-1,CASSLRFTSSYNEQFF
.,TRBV7-3,14,TRBJ2-2,CASSSQANTGELFF
.,TRBV11-3,14,TRBJ2-5,CASSPFQGPETQYF